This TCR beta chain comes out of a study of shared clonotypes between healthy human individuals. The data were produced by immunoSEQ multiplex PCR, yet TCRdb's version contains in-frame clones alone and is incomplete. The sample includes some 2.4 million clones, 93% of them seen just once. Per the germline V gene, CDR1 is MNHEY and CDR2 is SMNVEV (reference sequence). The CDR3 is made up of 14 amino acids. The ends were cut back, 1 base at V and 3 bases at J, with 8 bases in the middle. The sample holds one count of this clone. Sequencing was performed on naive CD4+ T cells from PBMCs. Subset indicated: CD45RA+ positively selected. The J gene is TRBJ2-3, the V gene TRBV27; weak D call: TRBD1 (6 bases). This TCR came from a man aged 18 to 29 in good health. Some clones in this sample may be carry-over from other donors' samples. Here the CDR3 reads CASSLFRGTDTQYF. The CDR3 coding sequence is TGTGCCAGCAGTTTATTCAGGGGTACAGATACGCAGTATTTT.